A selection of T cell receptor beta chains follows, all from one sample in a study of T cell changes during pregnancy in multiple sclerosis. Some clones are missing from TCRdb's copy, which holds only in-frame ones; the method was immunoSEQ multiplex PCR. The data show tens of thousands of clones, 93% seen once. Specimen: CD8+ T cells from peripheral blood mononuclear cells, collected in the second trimester of pregnancy. The receptors shown here come from a female donor with multiple sclerosis, enrolled in a pregnancy study. The CDR3 runs from the conserved cysteine through the conserved F or W. Each record gives: clone size, V gene, D gene, J gene, CDR3 protein, CDR3 DNA. The D gene is left open where the match is weak. Clone size appears in some rows only: once, few, many, or a class for an expanded clone.

>NA|TRBV27|NA|TRBJ2-2
CASSHRGGTGELFF
TGTGCCAGCAGTCACAGGGGGGGCACCGGGGAGCTGTTTTTT
>NA|TRBV4-1|TRBD1|TRBJ1-1
CASSHQGQGNTEAFF
TGCGCCAGCAGCCACCAGGGACAGGGGAACACTGAAGCTTTCTTT
>NA|TRBV27|NA|TRBJ1-1
CASRGLGGADTEAFF
TGTGCCAGCAGGGGGCTTGGGGGGGCGGACACTGAAGCTTTCTTT
>NA|TRBV28|TRBD2|TRBJ2-1
CASSTSRAGSENEQFF
TGTGCCAGCAGTACCTCAAGAGCGGGATCTGAAAATGAGCAGTTCTTC
>NA|TRBV29-1|TRBD2|TRBJ2-1
CSSEGVAGADYNEQFF
TGCAGCTCTGAGGGTGTAGCGGGAGCGGATTACAATGAGCAGTTCTTC
>NA|TRBV28|NA|TRBJ2-1
CASHWILGLSYNEQFF
TGTGCCAGCCATTGGATTTTAGGACTCTCCTACAATGAGCAGTTCTTC
>NA|TRBV30|NA|TRBJ2-3
CAWTGIRESTDTQYF
TGTGCCTGGACAGGGATACGCGAAAGCACAGATACGCAGTATTTT
>NA|TRBV21-1|NA|TRBJ1-2
CAPRGYTF
TGTGCCCCGAGGGGCTACACCTTC
>NA|TRBV25-1|NA|TRBJ2-5
CASSEWSVQETQYF
TGTGCCAGCAGTGAATGGTCAGTCCAAGAGACCCAGTACTTC
>once|TRBV20-1|TRBD1|TRBJ2-5
CSAGQLETQYF
TGCAGTGCGGGACAGTTGGAGACCCAGTACTTC
>NA|TRBV5-1|NA|TRBJ1-1
CASSLAGGNTEAFF
TGCGCCAGCAGCTTGGCCGGGGGGAACACTGAAGCTTTCTTT
>NA|TRBV5-5|TRBD2|TRBJ2-7
CASSSGLAVYEQYF
TGTGCCAGCAGCTCGGGACTAGCAGTCTACGAGCAGTACTTC
>NA|TRBV18|TRBD1|TRBJ2-7
CASSTGTGVFYEQYF
TGTGCCAGCTCAACCGGGACAGGGGTATTCTACGAGCAGTACTTC
>NA|TRBV27|NA|TRBJ1-2
CASSLSRGYGYTF
TGTGCCAGCAGTTTATCCAGGGGCTATGGCTACACCTTC
>few|TRBV15|NA|TRBJ1-1
CATSRMGPTEAFF
TGTGCCACCAGCAGGATGGGCCCCACTGAAGCTTTCTTT
>NA|TRBV4-1|NA|TRBJ1-2
CASSQEGDRGYGYTF
TGCGCCAGCAGCCAAGAGGGGGACCGGGGGTATGGCTACACCTTC
>NA|TRBV6-5|TRBD1|TRBJ1-1
CASSKGTGRNTEAFF
TGTGCCAGCAGCAAGGGGACAGGACGGAACACTGAAGCTTTCTTT
>once|TRBV13|NA|TRBJ1-1
CASNQRSNTEAFF
TGTGCCAGCAATCAACGGTCAAACACTGAAGCTTTCTTT
>NA|TRBV5-6|NA|TRBJ2-7
CASSLGAPYYEQYF
TGTGCCAGCAGCCTGGGCGCGCCCTACTACGAGCAGTACTTC
>NA|TRBV6-1|NA|TRBJ2-1
CASSVTYNEQFF
TGTGCCAGCAGTGTAACCTACAATGAGCAGTTCTTC
>NA|TRBV19|TRBD1|TRBJ2-7
CASSPGTGPYEQYF
TGTGCCAGTAGTCCCGGGACAGGGCCCTACGAGCAGTACTTC
>NA|TRBV29-1|TRBD1|TRBJ2-7
CSVDGTGTQGRYEQYF
TGCAGCGTCGACGGGACAGGTACTCAGGGTCGCTACGAGCAGTACTTC
>NA|TRBV2|TRBD2|TRBJ2-7
CASSGQTSGSEQYF
TGTGCCAGCAGTGGACAGACAAGCGGGAGTGAGCAGTACTTC
>NA|TRBV29-1|TRBD2|TRBJ2-7
CSVVGVAGDPYEQYF
TGCAGCGTTGTGGGGGTAGCGGGAGACCCCTACGAGCAGTACTTC
>NA|TRBV14|NA|TRBJ2-6
CASSQEWPGANVLTF
TGTGCCAGCAGCCAAGAGTGGCCCGGGGCCAACGTCCTGACTTTC
>NA|TRBV19|NA|TRBJ2-1
CASSIDAAEQFF
TGTGCCAGTAGTATTGATGCGGCTGAGCAGTTCTTC
>once|TRBV11-1|TRBD2|TRBJ2-3
CASSLGAGGDTQYF
TGTGCCAGCAGCTTGGGAGCGGGAGGCGACACGCAGTATTTT
>NA|TRBV27|NA|TRBJ1-5
CASSLFGDRVPQHF
TGTGCCAGCAGTTTATTCGGGGATAGGGTGCCCCAGCATTTT
>NA|TRBV5-4|NA|TRBJ1-1
CASSSTGKDTEAFF
TGTGCCAGCAGTTCAACAGGGAAGGACACTGAAGCTTTCTTT
>once|TRBV29-1|NA|TRBJ2-5
CSVSRVIGTQYF
TGCAGCGTCAGCAGGGTAATTGGGACCCAGTACTTC
>NA|TRBV5-1|TRBD1|TRBJ1-1
CASSMTGEVNTEAFF
TGCGCCAGCAGCATGACAGGGGAGGTGAACACTGAAGCTTTCTTT
>NA|TRBV19|NA|TRBJ2-1
CASSTWTVNEQFF
TGTGCCAGTAGTACTTGGACAGTAAATGAGCAGTTCTTC
>NA|TRBV2|TRBD2|TRBJ2-5
CASNGLAMETQYF
TGTGCCAGCAATGGACTAGCCATGGAGACCCAGTACTTC
>NA|TRBV7-8|TRBD2|TRBJ2-5
CASSSYSGGEEGETQYF
TGTGCCAGCAGCTCCTATAGCGGGGGGGAAGAAGGAGAGACCCAGTACTTC